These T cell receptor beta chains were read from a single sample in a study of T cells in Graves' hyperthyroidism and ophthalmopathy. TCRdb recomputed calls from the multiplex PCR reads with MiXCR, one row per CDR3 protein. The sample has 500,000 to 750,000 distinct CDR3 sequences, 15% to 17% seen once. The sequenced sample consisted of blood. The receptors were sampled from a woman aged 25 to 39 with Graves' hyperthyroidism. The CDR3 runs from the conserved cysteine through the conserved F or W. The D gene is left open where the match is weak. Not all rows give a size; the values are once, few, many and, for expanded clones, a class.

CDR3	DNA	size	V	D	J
CASSTWTGGPYGYTF	TGTGCCAGCAGCACGTGGACAGGGGGGCCATATGGCTACACCTTC	many	TRBV7-9	TRBD1	TRBJ1-2
CASSQDGRSTDTQYF	TGTGCCAGCAGCCAAGATGGGAGATCCACAGATACGCAGTATTTT	many	TRBV3-1	-	TRBJ2-3
CASSLQGKQPQHF	TGTGCCAGCAGTTTACAGGGGAAACAGCCCCAGCATTTT	many	TRBV12-3/TRBV12-4	-	TRBJ1-5
CASSPVLGSGETQYF	TGTGCCAGCAGCCCAGTCTTAGGGAGCGGAGAGACCCAGTACTTC	many	TRBV7-2	-	TRBJ2-5
CASSLEAGGYGYTF	TGTGCCAGCAGCTTAGAAGCCGGCGGCTATGGCTACACCTTC	many	TRBV11-2	-	TRBJ1-2
CSASILAGGRDTQYF	TGCAGTGCTAGCATCCTAGCGGGAGGGAGGGATACGCAGTATTTT	many	TRBV20-1	TRBD2	TRBJ2-3
CSVEEGNPGANVLTF	TGCAGCGTTGAAGAGGGGAATCCTGGGGCCAACGTCCTGACTTTC	-	TRBV29-1	-	TRBJ2-6
CASSPGSGETQYF	TGTGCCAGCTCACCAGGGTCGGGAGAGACCCAGTACTTC	many	TRBV18	-	TRBJ2-5
CASTSNLGLAGNEQFF	TGTGCCAGCACCTCTAACTTAGGACTAGCGGGCAATGAGCAGTTCTTC	many	TRBV12-3/TRBV12-4	TRBD2	TRBJ2-1
CASSLVAGADEQYF	TGCGCCAGCAGCTTGGTTGCGGGAGCCGACGAGCAGTACTTC	many	TRBV5-1	TRBD2	TRBJ2-7
CASSLPLGTSGSSKNIQYF	TGTGCCAGCAGTTTACCGCTAGGGACTAGCGGGAGTTCCAAAAACATTCAGTACTTC	many	TRBV28	TRBD2	TRBJ2-4